A selection of T cell receptor beta chains follows, all from one sample in a study of blood T cell repertoires in COVID-19. TCRdb keeps only in-frame clones here, not all; method: immunoSEQ multiplex PCR. The data contain around 400,000 clones, approximately 88% of them singletons. Material for sequencing was peripheral blood. All receptors come from a man aged 40-49 years with acute or convalescent COVID-19. Both conserved end residues are part of each CDR3. The order of the fields is V gene, J gene, D gene, clone size, CDR3 protein, CDR3 DNA. The D gene is left open where the match is weak. Clone size appears in some rows only: once, few, many, or a class for an expanded clone.

v_call: TRBV29-1; j_call: TRBJ1-2; d_call: .; clone_size: .; cdr3_aa: CSVEVPTGEYGYTF; cdr3_nt: TGCAGCGTTGAGGTCCCGACAGGAGAGTATGGCTACACCTTC
v_call: TRBV19; j_call: TRBJ2-5; d_call: .; clone_size: .; cdr3_aa: CASSIGVGQAETQYF; cdr3_nt: TGTGCCAGTAGTATAGGGGTGGGGCAGGCTGAGACCCAGTACTTC
v_call: TRBV5-1; j_call: TRBJ1-6; d_call: TRBD1; clone_size: .; cdr3_aa: CATSGGGNSPLHF; cdr3_nt: TGCGCCACTTCAGGGGGCGGCAATTCACCCCTCCACTTT
v_call: TRBV7-8; j_call: TRBJ1-4; d_call: TRBD1; clone_size: once; cdr3_aa: CASSLTGTANEKLFF; cdr3_nt: TGTGCCAGCAGCTTAACCGGGACAGCAAATGAAAAACTGTTTTTT
v_call: TRBV7-9; j_call: TRBJ2-2; d_call: .; clone_size: once; cdr3_aa: CASSLGGTELFF; cdr3_nt: TGTGCCAGCAGCCTGGGGGGTACCGAGCTGTTTTTT
v_call: TRBV12-3/TRBV12-4; j_call: TRBJ2-2; d_call: TRBD1; clone_size: .; cdr3_aa: CASSGQGTGELFF; cdr3_nt: TGTGCCAGCAGTGGACAGGGCACCGGGGAGCTGTTTTTT
v_call: TRBV6-6; j_call: TRBJ2-1; d_call: TRBD1; clone_size: .; cdr3_aa: CASSRSGTGRGFSYNEQFF; cdr3_nt: TGTGCCAGCAGTCGCTCCGGGACAGGGAGGGGTTTTTCCTACAATGAGCAGTTCTTC
v_call: TRBV27; j_call: TRBJ1-1; d_call: .; clone_size: once; cdr3_aa: CASSFGREAFF; cdr3_nt: TGTGCCAGCAGTTTCGGCAGGGAAGCTTTCTTT
v_call: TRBV18; j_call: TRBJ1-3; d_call: TRBD1; clone_size: .; cdr3_aa: CASSPQGTAGNTIYF; cdr3_nt: TGTGCCAGCTCACCCCAGGGGACAGCTGGAAACACCATATATTTT
v_call: TRBV7-2; j_call: TRBJ2-2; d_call: .; clone_size: .; cdr3_aa: CASSLPLKHGELFF; cdr3_nt: TGTGCCAGCAGCTTACCTCTTAAGCACGGGGAGCTGTTTTTT
v_call: TRBV19; j_call: TRBJ2-2; d_call: .; clone_size: .; cdr3_aa: CASRRTGELFF; cdr3_nt: TGTGCCAGTAGGAGGACCGGGGAGCTGTTTTTT
v_call: TRBV5-6; j_call: TRBJ1-1; d_call: .; clone_size: .; cdr3_aa: CASSRGSPPYTEAFF; cdr3_nt: TGTGCCAGCAGCCGGGGGTCCCCTCCTTACACTGAAGCTTTCTTT
v_call: TRBV29-1; j_call: TRBJ2-7; d_call: .; clone_size: few; cdr3_aa: CSVGTDEQYF; cdr3_nt: TGCAGCGTTGGGACAGACGAGCAGTACTTC
v_call: TRBV27; j_call: TRBJ2-3; d_call: .; clone_size: .; cdr3_aa: CASRPHQTDTQYF; cdr3_nt: TGTGCCAGCAGGCCACACCAAACAGATACGCAGTATTTT
v_call: TRBV9; j_call: TRBJ1-4; d_call: .; clone_size: .; cdr3_aa: CASSALGGNEKLFF; cdr3_nt: TGTGCCAGCAGCGCATTGGGAGGGAATGAAAAACTGTTTTTT